What follows describes a single TCR beta chain. This sample was included in a study of blood T cell repertoires in COVID-19. At the level of the study: Acute-phase and convalescent COVID-19 samples originated in the United States, Italy and Spain.

The germline V gene has CDR1 SGHRS and CDR2 YFSETQ. The CDR3 consists of 17 residues. With V trimmed by 4 bases and J by 1 base, 12 bases remained unmatched. Original analysis: Reference gene primer amplification gave estimated nucleated cell counts. Assay: immunoSEQ multiplex PCR; the TCRdb copy retains only in-frame clones and omits some. D and trimming come from the DNA, and the V and J calls and clone size come from that table. The table records 150,000 to 200,000 clones, around nine tenths of them present only once. The source of this sequence is a man aged 35 to 55 with active or convalescent COVID-19. The chain couples TRBV5-1 to TRBJ2-5, with TRBD1 identical over 8 bases. Sequencing was done on a sample of peripheral blood. The CDR3 is CASSPYWPGGLQETQYF. The CDR3 DNA is TGCGCCAGCAGCCCCTATTGGCCAGGGGGCCTCCAAGAGACCCAGTACTTC.